The text below deals with one T cell receptor beta chain. This clone has only a few counts. Its recognized antigen is unknown. One base away there is no much larger clone; base qualities are not given. Reading the label with the study, this specimen's time point is: 24 weeks on oral tofacitinib. The sample's treatment or condition label is to be understood as: oral pan-JAK inhibitor, 5-10 mg twice daily. Lesional scalp punch biopsies and peripheral blood were collected from alopecia areata patients. PBMCs were isolated by density centrifugation and stained for CD3, CD4 and CD8, and CD4+ and CD8+ T cells were sorted on a FACSAria. The record originates from a study of CD8+ T cells in alopecia areata (dated by TCRdb to 2016 to 2018). About the investigation overall: Treated patients were enrolled in an open-label pilot trial of oral tofacitinib at 5 to 10 mg twice daily for moderate-to-severe alopecia areata. In both human patients and the C3H/HeJ mouse model, the study applied high-throughput TCRbeta sequencing to look at T cell clonal expansion in alopecia areata. Scalp tissue and sorted CD4+ and CD8+ peripheral blood T cells from patchy and totalis/universalis alopecia areata patients and from healthy controls were covered by human TCRbeta sequencing. Patients stayed on tofacitinib for 6 to 18 months and then had 6 months of follow-up off drug so that delayed response and recurrence could be assessed. TCRbeta CDR3 regions were amplified by immunoSEQ multiplex PCR using 35 Vbeta forward and 13 Jbeta reverse primers. Scalp clonality was compared among normal scalp (n=4), patchy alopecia areata scalp (n=8), and alopecia totalis/universalis scalp (n=8). Patients on tofacitinib were biopsied at baseline and after 4 and 24 weeks of treatment, and several of the patients also had a later scalp biopsy. The RNA source kit depended on sample type: the PAXgene miRNA kit for fixed scalp, the miRNeasy kit for PBMCs, and the RNeasy kit for mouse skin. The SALT score, which quantifies the percentage of affected scalp surface area, was used to measure disease severity in treated patients.

V and J lose 4 bases and 8 bases, and a span of 14 bases separates them. The CDR3 starts with the cysteine, ends with the phenylalanine, and has 13 residues. The entry retains the CDR3 DNA only, 39 bases that are in frame from base 1. Taken from the germline V gene, the CDR1 and CDR2 loops are SGHTA and FQGNSA. Library construction relied on the immunoSEQ multiplex PCR assay. RNA was extracted from all samples and reverse transcribed into cDNA as template for TCR sequencing. First-strand cDNA was synthesized with SuperScript III using a 2:1 mix of oligo-dT and random hexamers. A synthetic immune receptor repertoire was used to gauge amplification bias, and whatever bias remained was removed computationally. The authors' analysis ran thus. Raw reads were preprocessed to remove errors, and CDR3 was defined by IMGT conventions from the conserved cysteine to phenylalanine. Clonality was calculated as 1 minus Shannon entropy normalized by log2 of the number of productive unique TCRs. Whether scalp clones were CD4 or CD8 was inferred by matching scalp TCRbeta sequences against CD4 and CD8 repertoires sorted from blood. Imported from immuneACCESS, the table was reduced by TCRdb to in-frame sequences with V and J called. These copies leave out some clones; in studies compared against another copy, an unresolved V gene accounts for under half, and the cause of the remainder is not known. V, J and clone size are taken as reported in that table, and D and trimming were inferred from the DNA itself. The sample includes 150,000 to 200,000 clones, with around three fifths observed a single time. The top ten clones comprise just over 1% of the sample.

Summary of the overall study and its limitations: Tofacitinib significantly lowered scalp clonality and the number of expanded CD8+ clones among the top 100 scalp clones. Unlike mouse skin, where gammadelta T cells dominate, normal human skin contains resident alphabeta T cells that get sequenced too, which complicates analysis of the scalp TCR repertoire. Compared with normal scalp, lesional scalp had higher clonality and more expanded CD8+ clones, particularly in alopecia totalis/universalis, a pattern that suggests antigenic drive. Because the treated cohort was small and included a single nonresponder, larger studies are needed to assess links between baseline CD8+ expansion and response. Shared TCR sequences between patients were less evident than in mice, which may be partly attributable to HLA diversity in the patient population. During tofacitinib treatment, many expanded lesional clones remained in scalp and blood, and this persistence may partly explain relapse after treatment is stopped.

The receptor chain draws on TRBV7-2 and TRBJ1-2, with TRBD1 perhaps the D gene, on 5 matching bases. This receptor was obtained from a human donor with alopecia areata. This material consisted of CD4+ T cells sorted from blood, taken at week 24, from a patient treated with tofacitinib. The CDR3 amino acid sequence is: CASSSGFLNGYTF. The bases are TGTGCCAGCAGCTCAGGGTTTCTTAACGGCTACACCTTC.